This TCR beta chain was sequenced for a study of shared clonotypes between healthy human individuals. Germline V gene lookup returns CDR1 MNHNS and CDR2 SASEGT. The CDR3 contains 13 residues. Trimming pared 6 bases from V and 10 bases from J, leaving 16 bases between. Data came from immunoSEQ multiplex PCR; TCRdb stores just in-frame clones and leaves some out. The data hold fewer than 1.4 million clones, with approximately 78% observed a single time. Sequencing was done on a sample of memory CD4+ T cells from PBMCs. The subset: CD45RA-negative fraction. The origin of this receptor is a young man in good health. Some clones in this sample may be carry-over from other donors' samples. V usage is TRBV6-1 and J usage is TRBJ1-5, with D perhaps matching TRBD1 (6 bases). The CDR3 region is CASRPGQFLPQHF. As DNA, the CDR3 is TGTGCCAGCAGACCGGGACAATTCTTACCCCAGCATTTT.